The 20 T cell receptor beta chains below all came from one sample that was sequenced in a study of a mutant IDH1 vaccine in newly diagnosed glioma. Time point specified: week 23, last vaccination. With topical imiquimod, each dose of the vaccine consisted of 300 ug of mutant IDH1 20-mer peptide. Using immunoSEQ multiplex PCR, the repertoire was profiled, and TCRdb retains in-frame clones only, with some absent. The data show 41,000 or so clones, around 76% seen once. What these receptors recognize is not known. The sequenced sample was PBMCs, obtained from a glioma patient whose treatment included an IDH1 peptide vaccine. The receptor set was obtained from a woman between 40 and 50 years old with glioma. Some clones in this sample may be carry-over from other donors' samples.

This clone has just a few counts. The chain carries TRBV4-1 and TRBJ2-7; 8 nucleotides match TRBD1. Germline V gives CDR1 MGHRA, CDR2 YSYEKL. V gave up 4 bases and J gave up 3 bases; unmatched junction bases: 11. The CDR3 consists of 16 residues. CDR3 nucleotides: TGCGCCAGCAGCCGAGACAGGGGAGTCTCCCACTACGAGCAGTACTTC. This gives the protein CASSRDRGVSHYEQYF.

By share, this clone counts as medium-sized. The chain employs TRBV9 and TRBJ1-4; 7 nucleotides agree with TRBD1. Germline CDR1 SGDLS, CDR2 YYNGEE. The junction had 7 bases not matched to a gene; V was cut back by 2 bases and J by 6 bases. This CDR3 has 15 amino acids. DNA of the CDR3: TGTGCCAGCAGCGTTACGACAGGGAGGGATGAAAAACTGTTTTTT. Its protein is CASSVTTGRDEKLFF.

In this sample, this clone turned up once. The chain links TRBV5-1 to TRBJ2-3; 9 positions match TRBD2. J lost 3 bases, V lost 6 bases, and 14 bases had no gene match. CDR1 SGHRS and CDR2 YFSETQ come from the germline V gene. CDR3 length: 17 amino acids. The CDR3 DNA is TGCGCCAGCACCGGCGGTAGCGGGAGTATCCGGACAGATACGCAGTATTTT. Its translation is CASTGGSGSIRTDTQYF.

The chain has TRBV7-3 and TRBJ2-2, with D unclear. The V and J ends lost 1 base and 4 bases respectively, with 7 bases between them. The CDR3 covers 14 residues. Germline lookup yields CDR1 SGHTA and CDR2 FQGTGA. The CDR3 nucleotides are TGTGCCAGCAGCTTAATGTCTATCACCGGGGAGCTGTTTTTT. This translates into CASSLMSITGELFF.

The V gene is TRBV2, the J gene TRBJ1-1, with D hard to call. CDR1 is SNHLY and CDR2 is FYNNEI in the germline V gene. The ends were cut back, 3 bases at V and 5 bases at J, with 7 bases in the middle. The CDR3 totals 12 residues. CDR3 DNA sequence: TGTGCCAGCAGTGAGCTGGGAACTGAAGCTTTCTTT. Translation: CASSELGTEAFF.

The rearrangement links TRBV4-2 to TRBJ2-4, with unresolved D. V was shortened by 0 bases and J by 7 bases, with 16 bases between the two germline ends. The CDR3 has 16 amino acids. Per germline, CDR1 LGHNA and CDR2 YNFKEQ. The CDR3 here is CASSQDSSRRRNIQYF. Here the CDR3 DNA reads TGTGCCAGCAGCCAAGATTCGAGCAGGCGTCGGAACATTCAGTACTTC.

This rearrangement joins TRBV6-1 to TRBJ1-5, with D maybe TRBD1 (5 bases). CDR1 and CDR2 from the germline V gene are MNHNS and SASEGT. Trimming cost V 7 bases and J 7 bases, with 14 bases left between them. The length of the CDR3 is 13 residues. The CDR3 DNA sequence: TGTGCCAGCACCCTTGAGGGGAGGCAGCCCCAGCATTTT. Translating it yields CASTLEGRQPQHF.

This chain connects TRBV4-3 to TRBJ2-7; D may be TRBD1 or TRBD2 (5 bases each). Trimming took 1 base from V and 9 from J, leaving 13 bases between them. Germline assignment: CDR1 LGHNA and CDR2 YSLEER. The CDR3 runs to 13 residues. CDR3 in amino acids: CASSQVSGQGQYF. In nucleotides, the CDR3 is TGCGCCAGCAGCCAAGTATCGGGGCAGGGGCAGTACTTC.

The gene calls are TRBV5-6 and TRBJ1-2; D perhaps matches TRBD1 (5 bases). Germline V lookup: CDR1 SGHDT, CDR2 YYEEEE. The CDR3 is 13 amino acids. Trimming removed 1 base at V and 6 bases at J, with 10 bases between. The CDR3 sequence is CASSLMGRDGYTF. The CDR3 bases are TGTGCCAGCAGCTTGATGGGGCGAGATGGCTACACCTTC. The full variable domain, completed using reference TRBV5-6 and TRBJ1-2, is DAGVTQSPTHLIKTRGQQVTLRCSPKSGHDTVSWYQQALGQGPQFIFQYYEEEERQRGNFPDRFSGHQFPNYSSELNVNALLLGDSALYLCASSLMGRDGYTFGSGTRLTVV.

The chain has TRBV5-1 and TRBJ1-1; 10 positions agree with TRBD1. CDR3 length: 15 residues. Germline CDR1 is SGHRS and CDR2 is YFSETQ. The V segment lost 4 bases and the J segment 4 bases; nucleotides outside the gene matches: 7. CDR3: CASSGPDRGTTEAFF. CDR3 nucleotide sequence: TGCGCCAGCAGCGGACCGGACAGGGGGACCACTGAAGCTTTCTTT. Complete variable domain (other parts from reference TRBV5-1 and TRBJ1-1): KAGVTQTPRYLIKTRGQQVTLSCSPISGHRSVSWYQQTPGQGLQFLFEYFSETQRNKGNFPGRFSGRQFSNSRSEMNVSTLELGDSALYLCASSGPDRGTTEAFFGQGTRLTVV.

The rearrangement links TRBV25-1 to TRBJ2-7; TRBD1 matches at 7 bases. This CDR3 is built from 14 residues. V gave up 2 bases and J gave up 1 base; unmatched junction bases: 2. Germline V gives CDR1 MGHDK, CDR2 SYGVNS. As DNA, the CDR3 is TGTGCCAGCAGTGAAAGGGACAGATCCTACGAGCAGTACTTC. Translating it yields CASSERDRSYEQYF.

The CDR3 protein is CASSLQINPTDTQYF. The CDR3 DNA reads as TGTGCCAGCAGCTTACAGATCAACCCCACAGATACGCAGTATTTT. V is TRBV7-2 and J is TRBJ2-3; D unclear. With 2 bases removed from V and 2 bases from J, the gap between germline ends came to 11 bases. CDR3 length equals 15 residues. Germline V gene lookup returns CDR1 SGHTA and CDR2 FQGNSA.

The gene calls are TRBV15 and TRBJ2-7, with TRBD1 identical over 8 bases. Germline V CDR1 and CDR2: LNHNV, YYDKDF (reference sequence). V was pared by 1 base and J by 2 bases, with 4 bases of the junction left unmatched. There are 15 residues in the CDR3. CDR3 loop: CATSRAQGVTYEQYF. CDR3 coding DNA: TGTGCCACCAGCAGAGCACAGGGGGTTACCTACGAGCAGTACTTC. Supplemented by reference TRBV15 and TRBJ2-7, the full variable domain reads DAMVIQNPRYQVTQFGKPVTLSCSQTLNHNVMYWYQQKSSQAPKLLFHYYDKDFNNEADTPDNFQSRRPNTSFCFLDIRSPGLGDTAMYLCATSRAQGVTYEQYFGPGTRLTVT.

The chain combines TRBV14 with TRBJ1-2; weak D call: TRBD1 (5 bases). The CDR3 contains 15 residues. V gave up 1 base and J gave up 4 bases, with 13 bases separating them. CDR1 is SGHDN, CDR2 FVKESK, per germline. CDR3 bases: TGTGCCAGCAGCCAAGGAGAGGACAAACCCTATGGCTACACCTTC. Translating it yields CASSQGEDKPYGYTF.

The chain couples TRBV5-4 to TRBJ2-3, with 9 bases aligning to TRBD1. Trimming took 0 bases from V and 2 from J; bases not matched to a gene: 4. CDR1 and CDR2 (germline): SGHNT, YYREEE (reference sequence). The CDR3 has 16 residues. The CDR3 loop reads CASSLAYRGPTDTQYF. The CDR3, as DNA: TGTGCCAGCAGCTTGGCTTACAGGGGGCCCACAGATACGCAGTATTTT.

The J gene is TRBJ1-1, the V gene TRBV27, with unresolved D. Trimming stripped 6 bases from V and 5 bases from J, with 7 bases between. CDR3 size: 11 residues. Per germline, CDR1 MNHEY and CDR2 SMNVEV (reference sequence). In DNA, the CDR3 is TGTGCCAGCAGCCGCGTAACTGAAGCTTTCTTT. Translating it yields CASSRVTEAFF.

This chain links TRBV6-6 with TRBJ2-7; 14 bases are a match to TRBD2. The CDR3 covers 15 residues. In germline, CDR1 is MNHNY, CDR2 SVGAGI (reference sequence). The V gene end was trimmed by 10 bases and the J gene end by 2 bases; junction bases not matched to a gene: 7. The DNA of the CDR3 is TGTGCCACCAGGACTAGCGGGAGGCAAGCCTACGAGCAGTACTTC. This gives the protein CATRTSGRQAYEQYF.

The gene calls are TRBV7-2 and TRBJ2-2; TRBD2 aligns across 14 bases. The CDR3 contains 14 residues. V gave up 5 bases and J gave up 8 bases; unmatched junction bases: 1. Germline lookup yields CDR1 SGHTA and CDR2 FQGNSA. CDR3 in DNA: TGTGCCAGCAGCAGGACTAGCGGGAGGGGGGAGCTGTTTTTT. Protein: CASSRTSGRGELFF.

The chain carries TRBV27 and TRBJ2-2; 9 nucleotides match TRBD2. With 5 bases clipped from V and 2 bases from J, the junction kept 6 bases outside the gene matches. This CDR3 is 16 amino acids long. Germline V gives CDR1 MNHEY, CDR2 SMNVEV (reference sequence). CDR3 amino acids: CASSPLAGTNTGELFF. CDR3 coding DNA: TGTGCCAGCAGTCCGCTAGCGGGAACAAACACCGGGGAGCTGTTTTTT.

This sequence joins TRBV14 and TRBJ1-2, with TRBD1 as a possible D gene (5 bases). Germline assignment: CDR1 SGHDN and CDR2 FVKESK. There are 15 residues in the CDR3. Between the trimmed V and J ends, which lost 0 bases and 5 bases, there was a span of 13 bases. CDR3 sequence reads: CASSQDGRGIYGYTF. The DNA of the CDR3 is TGTGCCAGCAGCCAAGATGGCCGGGGGATTTATGGCTACACCTTC.